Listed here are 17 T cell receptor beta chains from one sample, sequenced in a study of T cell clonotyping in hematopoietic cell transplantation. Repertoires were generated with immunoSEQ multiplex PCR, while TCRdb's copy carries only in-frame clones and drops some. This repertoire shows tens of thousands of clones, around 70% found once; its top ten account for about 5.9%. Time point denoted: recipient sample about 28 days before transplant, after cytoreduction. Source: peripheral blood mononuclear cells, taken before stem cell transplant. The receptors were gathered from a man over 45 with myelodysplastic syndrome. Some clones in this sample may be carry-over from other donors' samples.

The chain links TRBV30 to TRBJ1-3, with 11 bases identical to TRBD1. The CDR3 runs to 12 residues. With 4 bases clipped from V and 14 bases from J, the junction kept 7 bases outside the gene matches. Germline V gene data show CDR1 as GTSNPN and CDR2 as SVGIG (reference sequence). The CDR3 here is CAWTLDRGHVYF. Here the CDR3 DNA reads TGTGCCTGGACCTTGGACAGGGGGCATGTATATTTT.

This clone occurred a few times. CDR3 in DNA: TGTGCCAGCAGCGCACTACACGAGCAGTACTTC. This translates into CASSALHEQYF. The chain uses TRBV7-2 and TRBJ2-7, with D uncertain. V lost 5 bases and J 5 bases, leaving 7 bases between the germline ends. Germline values: CDR1 SGHTA, CDR2 FQGNSA. This CDR3 spans 11 amino acids.

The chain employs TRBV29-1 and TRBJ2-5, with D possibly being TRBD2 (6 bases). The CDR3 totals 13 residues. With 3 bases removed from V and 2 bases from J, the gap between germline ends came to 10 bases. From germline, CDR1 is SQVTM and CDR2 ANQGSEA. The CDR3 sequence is CSVERAGQETQYF. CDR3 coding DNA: TGCAGCGTTGAGAGGGCGGGACAAGAGACCCAGTACTTC.

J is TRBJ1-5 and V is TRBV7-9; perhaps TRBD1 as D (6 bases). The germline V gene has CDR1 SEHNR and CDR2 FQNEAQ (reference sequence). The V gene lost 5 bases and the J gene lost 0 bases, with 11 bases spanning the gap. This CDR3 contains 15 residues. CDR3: CASSPEGDSNQPQHF. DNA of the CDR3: TGTGCCAGCAGCCCCGAGGGGGATAGCAATCAGCCCCAGCATTTT.

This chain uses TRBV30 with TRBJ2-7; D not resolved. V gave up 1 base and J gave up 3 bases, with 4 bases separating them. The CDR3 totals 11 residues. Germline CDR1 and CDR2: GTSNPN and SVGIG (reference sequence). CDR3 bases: TGTGCCTGGAGTGCCGACTACGAGCAGTACTTC. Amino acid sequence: CAWSADYEQYF. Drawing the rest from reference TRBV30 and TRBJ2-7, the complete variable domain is SQTIHQWPATLVQPVGSPLSLECTVEGTSNPNLYWYRQAAGRGLQLLFYSVGIGQISSEVPQNLSASRPQDRQFILSSKKLLLSDSGFYLCAWSADYEQYFGPGTRLTVT.

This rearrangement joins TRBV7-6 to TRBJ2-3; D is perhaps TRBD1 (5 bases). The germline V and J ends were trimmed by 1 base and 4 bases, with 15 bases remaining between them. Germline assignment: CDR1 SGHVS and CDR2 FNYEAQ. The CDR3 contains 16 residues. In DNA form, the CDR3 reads TGTGCCAGCAGCTTAGGGGCCAGGGATTCCCCAGATACGCAGTATTTT. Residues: CASSLGARDSPDTQYF. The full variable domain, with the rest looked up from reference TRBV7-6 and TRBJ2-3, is GAGVSQSPRYKVTKRGQDVALRCDPISGHVSLYWYRQALGQGPEFLTYFNYEAQQDKSGLPNDRFSAERPEGSISTLTIQRTEQRDSAMYRCASSLGARDSPDTQYFGPGTRLTVL.

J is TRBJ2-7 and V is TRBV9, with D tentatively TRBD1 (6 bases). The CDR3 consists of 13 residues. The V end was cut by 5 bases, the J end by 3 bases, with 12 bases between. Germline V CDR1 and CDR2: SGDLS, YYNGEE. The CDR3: CASSQDSFYEQYF. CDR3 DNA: TGTGCCAGCAGTCAGGACAGTTTCTACGAGCAGTACTTC.

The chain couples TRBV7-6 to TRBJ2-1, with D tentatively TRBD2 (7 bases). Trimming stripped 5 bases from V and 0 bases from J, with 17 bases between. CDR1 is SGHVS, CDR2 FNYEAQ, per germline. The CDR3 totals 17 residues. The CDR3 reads CASSRGASPLSYNEQFF. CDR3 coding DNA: TGTGCCAGCAGCCGGGGGGCGAGCCCCCTCTCCTACAATGAGCAGTTCTTC.

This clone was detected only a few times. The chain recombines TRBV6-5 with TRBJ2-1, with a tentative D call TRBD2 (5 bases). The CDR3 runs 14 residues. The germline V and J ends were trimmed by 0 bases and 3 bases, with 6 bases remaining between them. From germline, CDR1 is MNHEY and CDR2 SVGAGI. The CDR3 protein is CASSYSGGYNEQFF. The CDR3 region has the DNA TGTGCCAGCAGTTACTCCGGAGGCTACAATGAGCAGTTCTTC.

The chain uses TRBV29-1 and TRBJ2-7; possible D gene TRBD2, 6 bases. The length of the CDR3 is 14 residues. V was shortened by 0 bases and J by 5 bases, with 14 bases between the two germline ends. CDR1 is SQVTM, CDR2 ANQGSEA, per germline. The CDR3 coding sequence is TGCAGCGTTGAAGAGGCCCCGGGCGGGGACGAGCAGTACTTC. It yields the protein CSVEEAPGGDEQYF.

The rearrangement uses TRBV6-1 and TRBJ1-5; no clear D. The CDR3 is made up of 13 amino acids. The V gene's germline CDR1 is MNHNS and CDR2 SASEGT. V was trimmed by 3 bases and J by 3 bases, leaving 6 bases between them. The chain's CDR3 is CASSDPANQPQHF. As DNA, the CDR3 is TGTGCCAGCAGTGATCCGGCCAATCAGCCCCAGCATTTT.

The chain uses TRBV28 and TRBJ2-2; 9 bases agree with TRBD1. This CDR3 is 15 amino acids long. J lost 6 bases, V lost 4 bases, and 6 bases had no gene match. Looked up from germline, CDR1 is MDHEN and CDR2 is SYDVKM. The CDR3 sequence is CASSSGQGNAGELFF. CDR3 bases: TGTGCCAGCAGTTCGGGACAGGGCAACGCCGGGGAGCTGTTTTTT.

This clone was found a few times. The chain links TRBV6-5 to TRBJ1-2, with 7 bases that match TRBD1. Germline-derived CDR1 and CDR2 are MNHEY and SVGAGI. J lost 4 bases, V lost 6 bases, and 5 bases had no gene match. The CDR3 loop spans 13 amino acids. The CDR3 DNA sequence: TGTGCCAGCAGAACCGGGACAGCCTATGGCTACACCTTC. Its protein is CASRTGTAYGYTF.

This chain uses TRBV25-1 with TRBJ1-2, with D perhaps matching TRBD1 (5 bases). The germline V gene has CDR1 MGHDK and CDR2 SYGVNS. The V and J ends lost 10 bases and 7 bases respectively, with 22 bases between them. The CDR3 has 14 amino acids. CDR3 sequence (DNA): TGTGCCACCACAGCGTCTACGGGGCGCAGTGGCTACACCTTC. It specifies CATTASTGRSGYTF.

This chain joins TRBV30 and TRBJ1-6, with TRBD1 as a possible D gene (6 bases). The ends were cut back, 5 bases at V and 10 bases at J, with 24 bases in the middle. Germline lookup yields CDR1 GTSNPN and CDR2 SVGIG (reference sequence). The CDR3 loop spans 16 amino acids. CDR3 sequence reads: CAWHHFEQGVKSPLHF. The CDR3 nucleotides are TGTGCCTGGCACCATTTTGAACAGGGTGTAAAATCACCCCTCCACTTT.

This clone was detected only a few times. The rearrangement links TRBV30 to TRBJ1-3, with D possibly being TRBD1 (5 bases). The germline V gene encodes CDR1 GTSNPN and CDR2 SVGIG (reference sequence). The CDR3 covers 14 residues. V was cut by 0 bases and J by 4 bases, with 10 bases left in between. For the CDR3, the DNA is TGTGCCTGGAGTGTACCAGGGAAAGGAAACACCATATATTTT. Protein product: CAWSVPGKGNTIYF.

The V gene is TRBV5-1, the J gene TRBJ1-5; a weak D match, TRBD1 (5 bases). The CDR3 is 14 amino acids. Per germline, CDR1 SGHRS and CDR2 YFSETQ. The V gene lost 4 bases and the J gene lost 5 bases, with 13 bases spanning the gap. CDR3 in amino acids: CASSLGGGDQPQHF. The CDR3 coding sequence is TGCGCCAGCAGCCTTGGGGGTGGGGATCAGCCCCAGCATTTT.